The 10 T cell receptor beta chains below were found in one sample sequenced in a study of blood T cell repertoires in COVID-19. The data were produced by immunoSEQ multiplex PCR, yet TCRdb's version contains in-frame clones alone and is incomplete. The sample consists of about half a million clones, approximately 91% of them appearing once. Sequencing was performed on PBMCs or T cells enriched from blood (not recorded which). All receptors derive from a woman between 55 and 75 years old who had recovered from COVID-19.

The V call is TRBV19, the J call TRBJ2-1; 11 nucleotides match TRBD2. Germline-derived CDR1 and CDR2 are LNHDA and SQIVND (reference sequence). The CDR3 is made up of 14 amino acids. Unmatched junction bases numbered 4, after V lost 4 bases and J lost 8 bases. The CDR3 nucleotides are TGTGCCAGTAGTACACTAGCGGGGGTCGATGAGCAGTTCTTC. Amino acids: CASSTLAGVDEQFF.

This clone has a single count. This rearrangement joins TRBV3-1 (or the pseudogene TRBV3-2) to TRBJ2-7; 10 bases map to TRBD2. The CDR3 has 14 amino acids. V gave up 3 bases and J gave up 6 bases; unmatched junction bases: 5. Germline CDR1 reads LGHDT; CDR2 reads YNNKEL (reference sequence). Here the CDR3 reads CASSQLAGDLEQYF. The CDR3 DNA is TGTGCCAGCAGCCAGCTAGCGGGGGACCTCGAGCAGTACTTC.

V is TRBV6-5 and J is TRBJ2-7; TRBD2 matches 10 bases. V trimming: 8 bases; J trimming: 2 bases; junction bases outside the gene matches: 6. The CDR3 consists of 14 residues. Germline V gene data show CDR1 as MNHEY and CDR2 as SVGAGI. The CDR3 coding sequence is TGTGCCAGCGATAATAGCGGGGGGACCTACGAGCAGTACTTC. It yields the protein CASDNSGGTYEQYF.

This clone was picked up a small number of times. The V and J genes are TRBV9 and TRBJ1-4; D is possibly TRBD1 (6 bases). Trimming cost V 4 bases and J 6 bases, with 16 bases left between them. Germline CDR1 is SGDLS and CDR2 is YYNGEE. This CDR3 spans 15 amino acids. CDR3 sequence reads: CASSPRDGTYEKLFF. The CDR3 nucleotides read TGTGCCAGCAGCCCCCGGGACGGGACATATGAAAAACTGTTTTTT.

This clone was picked up a small number of times. V gene TRBV19 combines with J gene TRBJ1-5; no reliable D call. The CDR3 runs 15 residues. The ends were cut back, 3 bases at V and 2 bases at J, with 11 bases in the middle. In germline, CDR1 is LNHDA, CDR2 SQIVND (reference sequence). The CDR3 DNA follows: TGTGCCAGTAGTATGCTCTCGGTTGGCAATCAGCCCCAGCATTTT. The encoded protein is CASSMLSVGNQPQHF. Filled out from reference TRBV19 and TRBJ1-5, the complete variable domain reads DGGITQSPKYLFRKEGQNVTLSCEQNLNHDAMYWYRQDPGQGLRLIYYSQIVNDFQKGDIAEGYSVSREKKESFPLTVTSAQKNPTAFYLCASSMLSVGNQPQHFGDGTRLSIL.

The V gene is TRBV5-1, the J gene TRBJ2-5, with a weak D call TRBD1 (5 bases). The ends were cut back, 5 bases at V and 1 base at J, with 12 bases in the middle. From germline, CDR1 is SGHRS and CDR2 YFSETQ. The CDR3 runs to 14 residues. The DNA for the CDR3 is TGCGCCAGCAGTCGTTCAGGGCTCCAAGAGACCCAGTACTTC. Protein: CASSRSGLQETQYF.

In nucleotides, the CDR3 is TGCAGCGTTGGAGGTTATAACACTGAAGCTTTCTTT. Protein sequence: CSVGGYNTEAFF. The rearrangement uses TRBV29-1 and TRBJ1-1; D uncertain. The CDR3 is 12 amino acids. Germline CDR1 reads SQVTM; CDR2 reads ANQGSEA. Trimming pared 4 bases from V and 2 bases from J, leaving 8 bases between.

V gene TRBV2 combines with J gene TRBJ2-1; D may be TRBD1 (5 bases). Germline-derived CDR1 and CDR2 are SNHLY and FYNNEI. The CDR3 sequence is 13 residues long. Trimming removed 4 bases from V and 7 bases from J, with 11 bases in between. The CDR3 here is CASSGQRWNEQFF. For the CDR3, the DNA is TGTGCCAGCAGTGGACAGAGGTGGAATGAGCAGTTCTTC.

The V and J genes are TRBV28 and TRBJ1-5, with 7 bases matching TRBD1. The CDR3 is 14 amino acids. Losses at the gene ends were 5 bases for V and 4 bases for J; bases not matched to a gene: 5. CDR1 is MDHEN and CDR2 is SYDVKM in the germline V gene. CDR3 sequence reads: CASSLRQGNQPQHF. The CDR3 nucleotides are TGTGCCAGCAGTCTAAGACAGGGTAATCAGCCCCAGCATTTT.

In nucleotides, the CDR3 is TGCGCCAGCAGCTCCGGGACAGCGGTTTCACCCCTCCACTTT. This codes for CASSSGTAVSPLHF. The chain recombines TRBV5-1 with TRBJ1-6; TRBD1 aligns across 7 bases. With V trimmed by 3 bases and J by 9 bases, 6 bases remained unmatched. Germline CDR1 and CDR2: SGHRS and YFSETQ. The CDR3 consists of 14 residues.